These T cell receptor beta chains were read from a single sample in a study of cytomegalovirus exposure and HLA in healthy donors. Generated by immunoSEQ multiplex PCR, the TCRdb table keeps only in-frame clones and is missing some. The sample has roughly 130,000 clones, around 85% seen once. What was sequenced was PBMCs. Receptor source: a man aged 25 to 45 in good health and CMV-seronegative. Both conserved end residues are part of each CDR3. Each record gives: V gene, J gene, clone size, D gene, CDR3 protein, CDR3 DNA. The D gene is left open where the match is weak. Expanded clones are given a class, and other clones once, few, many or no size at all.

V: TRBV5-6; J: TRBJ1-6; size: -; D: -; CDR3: CASSSGGSGSPLHF; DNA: TGTGCCAGCAGCTCTGGGGGTAGCGGGTCACCCCTCCACTTT
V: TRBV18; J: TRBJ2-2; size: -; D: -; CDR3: CASSPEDILYTGELFF; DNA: TGTGCCAGCTCACCTGAGGACATTTTATACACCGGGGAGCTGTTTTTT
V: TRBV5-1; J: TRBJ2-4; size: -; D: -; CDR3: CASSPDTGKLAKNIQYF; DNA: TGCGCCAGCAGCCCTGACACAGGGAAACTAGCCAAAAACATTCAGTACTTC
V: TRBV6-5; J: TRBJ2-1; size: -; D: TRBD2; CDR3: CASSFGTSGGAREQFF; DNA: TGTGCCAGCAGTTTTGGGACTAGCGGGGGGGCCCGGGAGCAGTTCTTC
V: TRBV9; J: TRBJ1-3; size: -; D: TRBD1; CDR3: CASSVDLLRQGTGNTIYF; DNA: TGTGCCAGCAGCGTAGATCTATTGCGACAGGGAACTGGAAACACCATATATTTT
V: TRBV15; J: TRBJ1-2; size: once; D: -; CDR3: CATSPDRRGNYGYTF; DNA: TGTGCCACCAGCCCTGATAGACGGGGAAACTATGGCTACACCTTC
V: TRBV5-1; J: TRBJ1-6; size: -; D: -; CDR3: CASSLAVGAGSPLHF; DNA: TGCGCCAGCAGCTTGGCCGTGGGGGCGGGTTCACCCCTCCACTTT
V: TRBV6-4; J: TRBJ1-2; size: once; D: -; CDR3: CASREKTGANYGYTF; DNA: TGTGCCAGCAGAGAAAAGACAGGAGCTAACTATGGCTACACCTTC
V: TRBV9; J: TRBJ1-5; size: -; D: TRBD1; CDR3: CASSVLDQGQADQPQHF; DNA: TGTGCCAGCAGCGTATTGGACCAAGGACAGGCCGATCAGCCCCAGCATTTT
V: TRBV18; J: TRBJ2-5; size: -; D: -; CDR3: CASSPTAGQSDQYF; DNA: TGTGCCAGCTCACCAACCGCAGGGCAATCAGACCAGTACTTC
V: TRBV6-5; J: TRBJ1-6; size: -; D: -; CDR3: CASSWGGRDNSPLHF; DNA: TGTGCCAGCAGTTGGGGGGGGAGAGATAATTCACCCCTCCACTTT
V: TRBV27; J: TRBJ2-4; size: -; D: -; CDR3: CASSLSIQNTQYF; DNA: TGTGCCAGCAGTTTATCGATCCAAAACACTCAGTACTTC
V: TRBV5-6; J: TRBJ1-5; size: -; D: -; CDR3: CASSLAGLGSDQPQHF; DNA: TGTGCCAGCAGCTTGGCCGGCCTTGGGAGTGATCAGCCCCAGCATTTT
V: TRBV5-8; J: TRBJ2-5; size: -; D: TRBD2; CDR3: CASSLAMGLAGESRYF; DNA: TGTGCCAGCAGCTTAGCCATGGGACTAGCGGGGGAGAGCCGGTACTTC
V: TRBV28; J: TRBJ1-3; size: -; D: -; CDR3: CASAGSTGNTIYF; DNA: TGTGCCAGCGCGGGATCAACTGGAAACACCATATATTTT
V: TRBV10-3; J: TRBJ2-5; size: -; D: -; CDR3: CAISGQVQETQYF; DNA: TGTGCCATCAGTGGACAGGTCCAAGAGACCCAGTACTTC
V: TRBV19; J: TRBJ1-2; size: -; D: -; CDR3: CASSGTTLYPYGYTF; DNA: TGTGCCTCTTCCGGGACAACCCTTTACCCCTATGGCTACACCTTC
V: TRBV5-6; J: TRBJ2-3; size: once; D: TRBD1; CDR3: CASSLQGAGTDTQYF; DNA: TGTGCCAGCAGTCTACAGGGGGCTGGCACAGATACGCAGTATTTT
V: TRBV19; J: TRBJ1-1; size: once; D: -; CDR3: CASSMGTRNTEAFF; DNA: TGTGCCAGTAGTATGGGGACACGGAACACTGAAGCTTTCTTT
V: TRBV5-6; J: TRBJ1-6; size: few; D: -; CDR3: CASSLPAYNSPLHF; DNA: TGTGCCAGCAGCCTCCCCGCCTATAATTCACCCCTCCACTTT
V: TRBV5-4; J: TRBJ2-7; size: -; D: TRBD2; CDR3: CASSLQSSGGPSREQYF; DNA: TGTGCCAGCAGCTTGCAGTCTAGCGGGGGGCCTTCTAGGGAGCAGTACTTC
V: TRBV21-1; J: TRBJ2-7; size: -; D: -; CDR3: CASSKGSIYEQYF; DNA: TGTGCCAGCAGCAAGGGCAGTATCTACGAGCAGTACTTC
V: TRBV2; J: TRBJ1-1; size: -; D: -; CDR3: CASSTGGVEAFF; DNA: TGTGCCAGCAGCACCGGGGGGGTTGAAGCTTTCTTT
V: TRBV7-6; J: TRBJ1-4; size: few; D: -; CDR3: CASSLALGGGAREKLFF; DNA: TGTGCCAGCAGCTTAGCGCTAGGTGGGGGGGCACGTGAAAAACTGTTTTTT
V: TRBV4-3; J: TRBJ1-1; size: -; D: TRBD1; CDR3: CASSRGGQGVNTEAFF; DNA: TGCGCCAGCTCTCGCGGCGGACAGGGGGTGAACACTGAAGCTTTCTTT
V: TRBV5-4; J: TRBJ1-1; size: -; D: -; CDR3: CASSVTGNTEAFF; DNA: TGTGCCAGCAGCGTAACAGGGAACACTGAAGCTTTCTTT
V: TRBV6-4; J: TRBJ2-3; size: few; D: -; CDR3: CASSEAGGTDTQYF; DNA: TGTGCCAGCAGTGAAGCAGGCGGGACAGATACGCAGTATTTT
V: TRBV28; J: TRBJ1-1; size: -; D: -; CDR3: CASSLVRNTEAFF; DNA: TGTGCCAGCAGTTTAGTGAGAAACACTGAAGCTTTCTTT
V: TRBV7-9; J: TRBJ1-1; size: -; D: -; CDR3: CASSPISDSEAFF; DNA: TGTGCCAGCAGCCCAATCTCGGACAGTGAAGCTTTCTTT
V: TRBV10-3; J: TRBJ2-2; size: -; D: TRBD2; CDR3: CAINPSGGNTGELFF; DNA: TGTGCCATCAATCCCAGCGGGGGGAACACCGGGGAGCTGTTTTTT
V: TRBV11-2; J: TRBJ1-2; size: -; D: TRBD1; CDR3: CASSRRTGPNYGYTF; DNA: TGTGCCAGCAGTCGTAGGACAGGGCCTAACTATGGCTACACCTTC
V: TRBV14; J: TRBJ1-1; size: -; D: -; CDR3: CASSQMGVEAFF; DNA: TGTGCCAGCAGCCAAATGGGAGTTGAAGCTTTCTTT
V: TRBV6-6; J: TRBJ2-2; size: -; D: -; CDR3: CASSGRSNTGELFF; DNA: TGTGCCAGCAGCGGCAGGTCGAACACCGGGGAGCTGTTTTTT
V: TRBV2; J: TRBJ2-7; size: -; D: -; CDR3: CASLGAGSSYEQYF; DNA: TGTGCCAGCTTGGGGGCAGGGAGCTCCTACGAGCAGTACTTC
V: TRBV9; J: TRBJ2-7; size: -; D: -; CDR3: CASSPQTATYEQYF; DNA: TGTGCCAGCAGCCCCCAGACAGCTACCTACGAGCAGTACTTC
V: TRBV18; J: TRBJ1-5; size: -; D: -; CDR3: CASSPVELGGDQPQHF; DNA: TGTGCCAGCTCACCGGTGGAACTGGGAGGGGATCAGCCCCAGCATTTT
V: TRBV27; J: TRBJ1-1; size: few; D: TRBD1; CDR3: CASSPLTGQGGVF; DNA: TGTGCCAGCAGTCCCCTCACCGGACAGGGGGGCGTTTTT
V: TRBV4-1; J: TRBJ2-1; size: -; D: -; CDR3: CASSQAQDNEQFF; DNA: TGCGCCAGCAGCCAAGCACAGGACAATGAGCAGTTCTTC
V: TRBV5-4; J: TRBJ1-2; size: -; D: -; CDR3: CASSLEAAGDGYTF; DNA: TGTGCCAGCAGCTTGGAGGCGGCAGGGGATGGCTACACCTTC
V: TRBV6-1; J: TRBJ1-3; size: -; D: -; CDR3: CASSERWQGTPRSGNTIYF; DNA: TGTGCCAGCAGTGAACGGTGGCAGGGGACCCCCCGCTCTGGAAACACCATATATTTT
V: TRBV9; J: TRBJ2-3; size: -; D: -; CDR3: CASSVAGDTQYF; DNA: TGTGCCAGCAGCGTCGCAGGGGATACGCAGTATTTT
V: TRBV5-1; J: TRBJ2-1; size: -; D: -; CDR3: CASSPEAVYNEQFF; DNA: TGCGCCAGCAGCCCGGAGGCTGTCTACAATGAGCAGTTCTTC